This T cell receptor (beta chain) was recorded in a study of T cell responses to AZD1222 COVID-19 vaccine. General study findings and limits: Of spike-specific TCRs, nearly half reportedly target regions left unmutated in variants. Researchers report vaccine-associated CD4 TCRs spanning spike, with dominance at 160-218 and 743-854.

Profiling relied on immunoSEQ multiplex PCR, and the TCRdb table lists in-frame clones only, not all of them. The profile covers approximately 200,000 clones, with 90% to 95% appearing a single time and over 1.5% taken by the ten largest. A note on this clone: The target antigen is unknown.

CDR3 length: 16 amino acids. Trimming took 0 bases from V and 0 from J, leaving 8 bases between them. The V gene's germline CDR1 is MNHNY and CDR2 SVGAGI (reference sequence). The chain links TRBV6-6 to TRBJ2-2, with a weak D call TRBD1 (6 bases). This receptor was taken from an adult who received the MenACWY meningococcal vaccine as a control. Source: peripheral blood, taken 28 days after the second dose of the MenACWY control vaccine. CDR3 loop: CASSYSGTTNTGELFF. The DNA for the CDR3 is TGTGCCAGCAGTTACTCAGGGACAACGAACACCGGGGAGCTGTTTTTT.